The T cell receptor beta chain described here comes from a study of blood T cells in healthy people across ages (dated by TCRdb to the mid-2010s). For context, the study as a whole: In model experiments, roughly one uniquely barcoded TCR beta cDNA molecule per two T cells was captured by template switching. The study analyzed two additional independent replicas of 1 million unique cDNA reads from the same blood draw for two donors, one aged 18 to 29 and one aged 80 or older. Age-related changes in TCR beta repertoire diversity were measured in the study by deep sequencing normalized with unique cDNA molecular identifiers. Four age groups were formed from the donors: young (average approximately 15 years), middle-aged (approximately 42), aged (around 62) and long-lived (less than 85). To avoid experimental bias, donors of different ages were distributed randomly across sequencing lanes.

Systemically healthy Caucasian individuals from Russia, approximately 39 in total and aged about 6 to 100 years, were included as donors. Ten milliliters of peripheral blood were drawn from each donor into EDTA-treated Vacutainer tubes. PBMCs were isolated by Ficoll-Paque density-gradient centrifugation, with at least 7 million obtained per sample. Total RNA, at least 5 micrograms per sample, was extracted from PBMCs with Trizol reagent. Naive CD45RAhigh/CD27high T cell percentages were measured by flow cytometry on a PBMC aliquot from every donor. V is trimmed back by 6 bases and J by 3 bases, and the junction contains 10 bases that no gene match accounts for. According to the germline V gene (reference sequence), CDR1 reads SEHNR and CDR2 reads FQNEAQ. The CDR3 has 16 amino acids, counting the end cysteine and phenylalanine. Only CDR3 DNA is held: 48 bases, read in frame from base 1. Overall study results and their limits: The long-lived group showed more naive CD4+ T cells, fewer expanded clones and increased TCR diversity than the aged group, suggesting age selection. A strong correlation was found between observed TCR beta diversity and the percentage of naive T cells measured by flow cytometry. As age increased, observed TCR beta diversity per million T cells dropped in a roughly linear way, and a significant reduction was already evident by age 40. Total diversity estimates from one million sequenced T cells were considered lower bounds and underestimates. Since profiling was done on bulk unsorted PBMCs, naive and antigen-experienced compartments could not be conclusively compared. Donor CMV infection status was unknown, potentially confounding age-related changes in expanded clonotypes.

A remark on this clonotype: This receptor's antigen is unknown. No much larger clonotype is one base removed from it; base qualities were not supplied.

The library was made by 5' RACE. Sequencer: Illumina HiSeq 2500. A second PCR of about 7 to 12 cycles was run with a J-beta primer mix and a sample-barcoded 5' primer. A unique molecular identifier was introduced onto each TCR beta cDNA molecule by a template-switch 5' adaptor carrying 12 random nucleotides. Each sample yielded at least 2.5 million CDR3-containing paired-end reads. First-strand cDNA was synthesized from all RNA with the Mint cDNA synthesis kit, primed by a TRBC-specific oligonucleotide. After uracil-DNA glycosylase treatment, a first 18-cycle PCR used universal primers M1SS and BC2_uni_R on all cDNA. On the study's bioinformatics: Normalization of each sample was performed by random selection of 1 million high-quality reads, each carrying a distinct molecular identifier. Instead of being binned into consensus sequences, reads that shared molecular identifiers were thrown out. MiTCR, with a Q25 quality threshold and the strictest error-elimination algorithm, was used for CDR3 identification, clonotype clustering and error correction. A nonparametric unseen species model with Euler transformation was used to estimate a lower bound on total TCR beta diversity. Using fastp trimming at Q25 and MiXCR clonotype assembly, TCRdb reanalyzed the public sequencing data and kept in-frame beta chains. All rows with the same CDR3 protein become a single entry with the most common DNA and genes. These V and J calls originate from TCRdb's pipeline instead of the authors' own analysis. This sample comprises some 1.5 million distinct CDR3 sequences, approximately 28% of them detected only once. The ten largest account for about 7.7% of the sample.

Recombination connected TRBV7-9 to TRBJ2-5, with 10 bases aligning to TRBD1. The sequencing input was blood. This receptor was identified in a woman aged 25 to 39 in good health. The CDR3 protein sequence reads: CASSSTRTGGKETQYF. At the DNA level, the sequence is TGTGCCAGCAGTTCTACCCGGACAGGGGGTAAAGAGACCCAGTACTTC.